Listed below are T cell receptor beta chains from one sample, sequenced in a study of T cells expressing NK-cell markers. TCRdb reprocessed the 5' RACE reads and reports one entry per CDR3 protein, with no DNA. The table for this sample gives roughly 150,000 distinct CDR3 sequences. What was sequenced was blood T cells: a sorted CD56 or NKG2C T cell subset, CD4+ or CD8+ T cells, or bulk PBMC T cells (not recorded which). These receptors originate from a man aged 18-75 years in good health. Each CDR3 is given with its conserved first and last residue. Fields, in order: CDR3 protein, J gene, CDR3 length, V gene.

CDR3aa: CASSEEGPGELFF; j_gene: TRBJ2-2; len: 13; v_gene: TRBV25-1
CDR3aa: CASSFGLAGPQETQYF; j_gene: TRBJ2-5; len: 16; v_gene: TRBV5-6
CDR3aa: CASSLGSGASNEQFF; j_gene: TRBJ2-1; len: 15; v_gene: TRBV7-9
CDR3aa: CASSLDVITGTGDQPQHF; j_gene: TRBJ1-5; len: 18; v_gene: TRBV7-8
CDR3aa: CASSRGLAGAYNEQFF; j_gene: TRBJ2-1; len: 16; v_gene: TRBV5-1
CDR3aa: CASSNQEGPRNTEAFF; j_gene: TRBJ1-1; len: 16; v_gene: TRBV21-1
CDR3aa: CASGWVGGGPETQYF; j_gene: TRBJ2-5; len: 15; v_gene: TRBV27
CDR3aa: CASSVAMGTGELFF; j_gene: TRBJ2-2; len: 14; v_gene: TRBV9
CDR3aa: CASSLGVGTGELFF; j_gene: TRBJ2-2; len: 14; v_gene: TRBV28
CDR3aa: CASRERVAGERDTQYF; j_gene: TRBJ2-3; len: 16; v_gene: TRBV28
CDR3aa: CASRQGNQPQHF; j_gene: TRBJ1-5; len: 12; v_gene: TRBV19
CDR3aa: CASSYTGQANTEAFF; j_gene: TRBJ1-1; len: 15; v_gene: TRBV6-5